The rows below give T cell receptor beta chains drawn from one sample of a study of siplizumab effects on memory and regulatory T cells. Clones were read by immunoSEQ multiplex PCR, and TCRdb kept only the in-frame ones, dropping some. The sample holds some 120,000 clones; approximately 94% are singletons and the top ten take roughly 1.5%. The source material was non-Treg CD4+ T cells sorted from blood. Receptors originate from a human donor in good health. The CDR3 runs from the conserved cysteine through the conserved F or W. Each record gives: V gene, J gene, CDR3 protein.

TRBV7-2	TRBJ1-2	CASSQESGPNYGYTF
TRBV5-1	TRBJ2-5	CASSFGTSGSPETQYF
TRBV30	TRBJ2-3	CAWTHTQYF
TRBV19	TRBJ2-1	CASRQAGGRQGEQFF
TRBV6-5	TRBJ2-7	CASSSGQFDSYEQYF
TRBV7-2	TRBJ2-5	CASSLNGRKETQYF
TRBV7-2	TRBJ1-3	CASSLSRNTIYF
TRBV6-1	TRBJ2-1	CASSEPPGEGFF
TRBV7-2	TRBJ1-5	CASSLETGLISQPQHF
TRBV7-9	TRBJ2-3	CASMRGTTDTQYF
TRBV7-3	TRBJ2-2	CASSTRTAGELFF
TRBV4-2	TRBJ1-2	CASSLEDRGPYGYTF
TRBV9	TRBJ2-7	CASSVASGSSSYEQYF
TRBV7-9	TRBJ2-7	CASSLAAGAYEQYF
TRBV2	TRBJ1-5	CASSRQSRDQPQHF
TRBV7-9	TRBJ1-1	CASSSSWGLAANTEAFF
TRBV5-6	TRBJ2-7	CASSFLPGKTGGRYEQYF
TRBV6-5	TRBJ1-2	CASSSQGGYTF
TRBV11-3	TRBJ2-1	CASSSGLAKEQFF
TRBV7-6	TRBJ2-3	CASSLGRKRGRLSDTQYF
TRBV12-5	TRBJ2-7	CASGLVPRWVF
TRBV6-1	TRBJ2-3	CASTPLWASTDTQYF
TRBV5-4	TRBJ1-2	CASSSGQGAADYGYTF
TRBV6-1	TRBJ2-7	CASSDVGTIYEQYF
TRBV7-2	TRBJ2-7	CASSYAGAAVYEQYF
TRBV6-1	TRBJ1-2	CASSDSQGRRYTF
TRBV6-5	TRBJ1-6	CASSQPPSDSPLHF
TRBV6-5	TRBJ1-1	CASGRTGDKAFF
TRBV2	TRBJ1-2	CAIPAGGAGGYTF
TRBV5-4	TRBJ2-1	CASSLANREQFF
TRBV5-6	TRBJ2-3	CASSQTYTDTQYF
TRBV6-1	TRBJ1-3	CASAVRGGNTIYF
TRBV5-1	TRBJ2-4	CASSLPPTGLSGIQYF
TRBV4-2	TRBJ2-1	CASSQTSGGLDEQFF
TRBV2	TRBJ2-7	CASSPSQGYEQYF
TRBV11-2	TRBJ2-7	CASSLVGTAYEQYF
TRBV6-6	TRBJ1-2	CASSYGGGLDYGYTF
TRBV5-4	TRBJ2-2	CASRGGTSGTNTGELFF
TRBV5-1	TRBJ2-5	CASSLGPSGVSQETQYF
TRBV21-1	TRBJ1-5	CASSRTPPTVPQHF
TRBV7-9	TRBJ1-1	CASSLEGGITEAFF
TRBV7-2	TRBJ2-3	CASSSTYRQGPDTQYF
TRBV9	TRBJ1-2	CASSPTGGDGYTF
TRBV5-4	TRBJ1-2	CASSSQKGAGTINYGYTF
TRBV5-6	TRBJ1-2	CASSLRGLIGGYTF
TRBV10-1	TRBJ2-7	CASSGSLAGDYEQYF
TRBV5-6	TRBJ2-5	CASSLARAQETQYF
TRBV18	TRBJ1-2	CASSPDRVGRGYTF
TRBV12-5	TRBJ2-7	CASGLYGNSYEQYF
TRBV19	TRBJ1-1	CASSKGDTEAFF
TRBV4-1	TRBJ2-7	CASSQAGSYEQYF
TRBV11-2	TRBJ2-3	CASSIQSGRGSDTQYF
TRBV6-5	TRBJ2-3	CASGLGRSSDTQYF
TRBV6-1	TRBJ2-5	CASSVRPHDTETQYF